The 26 T cell receptor beta chains reported below all come from one sample, sequenced in a study of T cells in tuberculosis. Profiling relied on immunoSEQ multiplex PCR, and the TCRdb table lists in-frame clones only, not all of them. In the table there are 20,000 to 25,000 clones, 95% to 98% of which are singletons. The specimen was PBMCs. The receptor source for this set is a donor aged 5 to 30 with latent tuberculosis or without tuberculosis infection.

J is TRBJ2-1 and V is TRBV7-9; TRBD1 matches 7 bases. The CDR3 has 16 residues. Trimming took 0 bases from V and 4 from J; bases not matched to a gene: 6. Germline CDR1 is SEHNR and CDR2 is FQNEAQ (reference sequence). For the CDR3, the DNA is TGTGCCAGCAGCTTAGCGCACGACAGGGATTACAATGAGCAGTTCTTC. It codes for CASSLAHDRDYNEQFF.

The V call is TRBV7-7, the J call TRBJ2-2; TRBD1 agrees at 9 bases. The length of the CDR3 is 15 residues. CDR1 is SSHAT and CDR2 is FNYEAQ in the germline V gene (reference sequence). The V gene end was trimmed by 5 bases and the J gene end by 5 bases; junction bases not matched to a gene: 6. The chain's CDR3 is CASSVRQGVTGELFF. CDR3 nucleotide sequence: TGTGCCAGCAGCGTCCGACAGGGGGTAACCGGGGAGCTGTTTTTT.

This clone was recorded once. The V and J genes are TRBV11-2 and TRBJ2-7; 9 bases match TRBD2. The CDR3 consists of 14 residues. The germline V gene has CDR1 SGHAT and CDR2 FQNNGV. Losses at the gene ends were 3 bases for V and 3 bases for J; bases not matched to a gene: 3. This CDR3 reads CASSFLAGFYEQYF. DNA of the CDR3: TGTGCCAGCAGCTTTCTAGCGGGGTTCTACGAGCAGTACTTC.

This clone was found once. The chain carries TRBV7-9 and TRBJ1-2; D is uncertain. Germline CDR1 reads SEHNR; CDR2 reads FQNEAQ (reference sequence). The V end lost 3 bases, the J end lost 8 bases, and 19 bases lay between the germline ends. The CDR3 has 15 residues. CDR3 sequence reads: CASSLEGSRVVGYTF. The DNA of the CDR3 is TGTGCCAGCAGCTTGGAGGGTTCGAGGGTTGTGGGCTACACCTTC.

This clone was found a few times. The chain carries TRBV5-1 and TRBJ1-1; 8 bases map to TRBD1. This CDR3 has 16 residues. Per the germline V gene, CDR1 is SGHRS and CDR2 is YFSETQ. V gave up 4 bases and J gave up 5 bases; unmatched junction bases: 13. In DNA, the CDR3 is TGCGCCAGCAGCGGACAGGGACGGCTAGGGGGAACTGAAGCTTTCTTT. Its protein is CASSGQGRLGGTEAFF. Filled out from reference TRBV5-1 and TRBJ1-1, the complete variable domain reads KAGVTQTPRYLIKTRGQQVTLSCSPISGHRSVSWYQQTPGQGLQFLFEYFSETQRNKGNFPGRFSGRQFSNSRSEMNVSTLELGDSALYLCASSGQGRLGGTEAFFGQGTRLTVV.

The rearrangement uses TRBV7-2 and TRBJ2-2; 8 nucleotides agree with TRBD1. Germline assignment: CDR1 SGHTA and CDR2 FQGNSA. The V and J ends lost 7 bases and 3 bases, in that order; junction bases with no gene match: 7. CDR3 size: 15 residues. The DNA for the CDR3 is TGTGCCAGCACCCCGGACAGGGCCGACACCGGGGAGCTGTTTTTT. Its protein product is CASTPDRADTGELFF.

V usage is TRBV5-3 and J usage is TRBJ2-2; 7 nucleotides align to TRBD2. TRBV5-3 is classed as an ORF, of uncertain function. The junction had 10 bases not matched to a gene; V was cut back by 6 bases and J by 2 bases. The CDR3 length is 16 residues. For the CDR3, the DNA is TGTGCCAGAACCCTCCCTGGGAGGGCCAACACCGGGGAGCTGTTTTTT. Its translation: CARTLPGRANTGELFF.

The V and J genes are TRBV2 and TRBJ1-1; D unresolved. Germline CDR1 SNHLY, CDR2 FYNNEI. V lost 6 bases to trimming and J lost 7 bases, with 9 bases between them. This CDR3 is built from 11 residues. CDR3 sequence reads: CASSIGGEAFF. The CDR3 DNA follows: TGTGCCAGCAGCATCGGAGGTGAAGCTTTCTTT.

This rearrangement joins TRBV25-1 to TRBJ2-1; 11 bases match TRBD2. Germline-derived CDR1 and CDR2 are MGHDK and SYGVNS. Trimming at V came to 11 bases and at J to 10 bases, leaving 16 bases not matched to a gene. The CDR3 contains 15 residues. The CDR3 sequence: CAATAGTSGTWEQFF. DNA of the CDR3: TGTGCCGCCACTGCCGGGACTAGCGGTACGTGGGAGCAGTTCTTC.

The chain couples TRBV27 to TRBJ2-3; D may be TRBD2 (6 bases). The CDR3 extends over 17 amino acids. Trimming shortened V by 3 bases and J by 1 base, and 17 bases separated the two germline ends. Germline V gene sequence: CDR1 MNHEY, CDR2 SMNVEV (reference sequence). In DNA, the CDR3 is TGTGCCAGCAGTTTGGAGCCGGCGTGGGGGGGCACAGATACGCAGTATTTT. Protein: CASSLEPAWGGTDTQYF.

The chain is built from TRBV5-4 and TRBJ1-2; 8 nucleotides agree with TRBD1. The CDR3 contains 15 residues. CDR1 and CDR2 from the germline V gene are SGHNT and YYREEE (reference sequence). With 0 bases clipped from V and 5 bases from J, the junction kept 6 bases outside the gene matches. The DNA of the CDR3 is TGTGCCAGCAGCTTGGCAGGGGGCGCTTGGTATGGCTACACCTTC. Amino acids: CASSLAGGAWYGYTF.

The chain is built from TRBV29-1 and TRBJ2-3; D uncertain. V was clipped by 4 bases and J by 6 bases, with 8 bases between them. CDR3 length: 11 amino acids. Looked up from germline, CDR1 is SQVTM and CDR2 is ANQGSEA. For the CDR3, the DNA is TGCAGCGTTGGCTCGGGTGATACGCAGTATTTT. Amino acids: CSVGSGDTQYF.

V gene TRBV7-2 combines with J gene TRBJ1-4; possibly TRBD1 for D (5 bases). The germline CDR1 and CDR2 sequences are SGHTA and FQGNSA. V was clipped by 3 bases and J by 3 bases, with 17 bases between them. There are 17 residues in the CDR3. CDR3 amino acids: CASSLPGSGVPNEKLFF. CDR3 in DNA: TGTGCCAGCAGCTTGCCAGGGTCGGGGGTGCCTAATGAAAAACTGTTTTTT.

V gene TRBV29-1 combines with J gene TRBJ2-2; 7 bases map to TRBD1. Unmatched junction bases numbered 9, after V lost 2 bases and J lost 3 bases. Germline CDR1 SQVTM, CDR2 ANQGSEA. The CDR3 spans 16 residues. This CDR3 is CSVEKPGTDYTGELFF. CDR3 nucleotides: TGCAGCGTTGAAAAACCCGGGACAGATTACACCGGGGAGCTGTTTTTT.

The chain is built from TRBV5-4 and TRBJ2-7; 7 bases match TRBD1. CDR1 SGHNT and CDR2 YYREEE come from the germline V gene (reference sequence). The CDR3 is 15 residues long. After removal of 1 base from V and 5 bases from J, the junction contained 9 bases not matched to a gene. The CDR3 DNA reads TGTGCCAGCAGCTTGTATTCACAGGGGTCGCACGAGCAGTACTTC. Translated, it gives CASSLYSQGSHEQYF.

This clone was seen just once. The chain employs TRBV7-9 and TRBJ2-3; 12 nucleotides agree with TRBD2. The CDR3 has 16 residues. The V gene end was trimmed by 5 bases and the J gene end by 2 bases; junction bases not matched to a gene: 5. Germline V gene lookup returns CDR1 SEHNR and CDR2 FQNEAQ (reference sequence). The CDR3 DNA reads as TGTGCCAGCAGCCCCGGACTAGCGGGGCACACAGATACGCAGTATTTT. Translating gives CASSPGLAGHTDTQYF.

J is TRBJ1-5 and V is TRBV10-3; D is possibly TRBD1 (5 bases). With 6 bases removed from V and 6 bases from J, the gap between germline ends came to 12 bases. This CDR3 has 13 residues. Germline assignment: CDR1 ENHRY and CDR2 SYGVKD. The CDR3 DNA reads as TGTGCCATCAGCTACGCCCAGGGTCAGCCCCAGCATTTT. It is translated as CAISYAQGQPQHF.

The chain recombines TRBV30 with TRBJ2-1; no definite D call. Germline V lookup: CDR1 GTSNPN, CDR2 SVGIG (reference sequence). The CDR3 runs 15 residues. The ends were cut back, 1 base at V and 2 bases at J, with 12 bases in the middle. The CDR3 DNA reads TGTGCCTGGAGTGGTACCCTATTTACCTACAATGAGCAGTTCTTC. Translated, it gives CAWSGTLFTYNEQFF. The complete variable domain, with remaining parts taken from reference TRBV30 and TRBJ2-1, reads SQTIHQWPATLVQPVGSPLSLECTVEGTSNPNLYWYRQAAGRGLQLLFYSVGIGQISSEVPQNLSASRPQDRQFILSSKKLLLSDSGFYLCAWSGTLFTYNEQFFGPGTRLTVL.

The chain has TRBV19 and TRBJ2-7; 9 nucleotides line up with TRBD1. There are 14 residues in the CDR3. J gave up 3 bases and V 8 bases, and 8 bases lay outside the gene matches. Germline CDR1 and CDR2: LNHDA and SQIVND (reference sequence). CDR3 residues: CASSAGTGNYEQYF. The DNA for the CDR3 is TGTGCCAGTTCAGCCGGGACAGGGAACTACGAGCAGTACTTC.

The chain has TRBV5-1 and TRBJ2-1; TRBD1 agrees at 9 bases. Germline V gene lookup returns CDR1 SGHRS and CDR2 YFSETQ. The CDR3 is 14 amino acids. The ends lost 4 bases at V and 4 bases at J; junction bases unmatched: 3. The chain's CDR3 is CASSTGQGYNEQFF. The CDR3 region has the DNA TGCGCCAGCAGCACCGGACAGGGGTACAATGAGCAGTTCTTC. Filled out from reference TRBV5-1 and TRBJ2-1, the complete variable domain reads KAGVTQTPRYLIKTRGQQVTLSCSPISGHRSVSWYQQTPGQGLQFLFEYFSETQRNKGNFPGRFSGRQFSNSRSEMNVSTLELGDSALYLCASSTGQGYNEQFFGPGTRLTVL.

This rearrangement joins TRBV30 to TRBJ1-1, with D perhaps TRBD1 (6 bases). Germline values: CDR1 GTSNPN, CDR2 SVGIG (reference sequence). V was clipped by 2 bases and J by 11 bases, with 12 bases between them. The CDR3 spans 11 residues. CDR3 amino acids: CAWSPQGAAFF. In DNA form, the CDR3 reads TGTGCCTGGAGTCCACAGGGTGCGGCTTTCTTT.

This clone has only one observation. The V and J genes are TRBV5-1 and TRBJ2-7; D perhaps matches TRBD1 (6 bases). Germline CDR1 and CDR2: SGHRS and YFSETQ. CDR3 length equals 17 residues. V was shortened by 0 bases and J by 3 bases, with 19 bases between the two germline ends. The CDR3 DNA reads as TGCGCCAGCAGCTTGGCCTTCCCCGGGACATTCATCTACGAGCAGTACTTC. Translation gives CASSLAFPGTFIYEQYF.

The chain carries TRBV7-9 and TRBJ1-2, with D uncertain. CDR1 and CDR2 (germline): SEHNR, FQNEAQ (reference sequence). V gave up 2 bases and J gave up 4 bases, with 17 bases separating them. There are 16 residues in the CDR3. The CDR3 spells CASSLPRGGILYGYTF. Written as DNA, the CDR3 is TGTGCCAGCAGCTTACCGCGAGGTGGTATCCTCTATGGCTACACCTTC.

The chain couples TRBV4-1 to TRBJ1-6, with unresolved D. The CDR3 sequence is 14 residues long. Germline V CDR1 and CDR2: MGHRA, YSYEKL. V lost 5 bases to trimming and J lost 14 bases, with 19 bases between them. The CDR3 region is CASSTVPGVIALHF. For the CDR3, the DNA is TGCGCCAGCAGCACCGTCCCCGGGGTGATAGCCCTCCACTTT.

V and J are TRBV5-1 and TRBJ1-5; possible D gene TRBD1, 5 bases. The CDR3 runs to 14 residues. Trimming cost V 5 bases and J 5 bases, with 14 bases left between them. Germline CDR1 reads SGHRS; CDR2 reads YFSETQ. The CDR3 spells CASRPGAPDQPQHF. In nucleotides, the CDR3 is TGCGCCAGCAGGCCTGGGGCACCAGATCAGCCCCAGCATTTT.

The chain has TRBV6-5 and TRBJ2-2; D may be TRBD1 (5 bases). Germline CDR1 reads MNHEY; CDR2 reads SVGAGI. V shed 2 bases and J shed 4 bases, with 11 bases lying between them. The CDR3 is made up of 15 amino acids. This CDR3 is CASSYNRGGTGELFF. CDR3 bases: TGTGCCAGCAGTTACAATAGGGGTGGCACCGGGGAGCTGTTTTTT.